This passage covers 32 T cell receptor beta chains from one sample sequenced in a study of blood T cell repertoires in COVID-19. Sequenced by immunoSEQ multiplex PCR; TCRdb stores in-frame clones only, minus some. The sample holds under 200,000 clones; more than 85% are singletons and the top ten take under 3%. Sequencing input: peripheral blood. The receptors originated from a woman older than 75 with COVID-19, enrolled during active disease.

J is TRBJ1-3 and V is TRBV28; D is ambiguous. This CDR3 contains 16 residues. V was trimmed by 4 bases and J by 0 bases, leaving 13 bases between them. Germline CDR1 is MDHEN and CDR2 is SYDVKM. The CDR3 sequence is CASSSNSRHSGNTIYF. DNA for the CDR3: TGTGCCAGCAGTTCGAATTCCAGGCACTCTGGAAACACCATATATTTT.

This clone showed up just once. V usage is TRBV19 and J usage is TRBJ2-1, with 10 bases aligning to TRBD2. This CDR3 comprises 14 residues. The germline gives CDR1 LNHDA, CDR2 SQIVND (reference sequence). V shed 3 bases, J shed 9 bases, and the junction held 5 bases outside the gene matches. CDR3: CASSIGLAEAEQFF. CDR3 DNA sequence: TGTGCCAGTAGTATTGGACTAGCGGAGGCTGAGCAGTTCTTC.

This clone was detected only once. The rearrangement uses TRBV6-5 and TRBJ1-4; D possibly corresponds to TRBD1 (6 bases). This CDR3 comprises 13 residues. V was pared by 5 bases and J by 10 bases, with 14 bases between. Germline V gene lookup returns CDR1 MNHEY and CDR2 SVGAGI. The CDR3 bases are TGTGCCAGCAGTCTAGGACAGTCAGGAAAACTGTTTTTT. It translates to CASSLGQSGKLFF.

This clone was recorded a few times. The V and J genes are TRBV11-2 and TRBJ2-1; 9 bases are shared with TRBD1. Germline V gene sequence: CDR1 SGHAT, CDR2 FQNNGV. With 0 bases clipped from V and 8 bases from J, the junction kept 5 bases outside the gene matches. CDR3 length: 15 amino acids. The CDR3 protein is CASSLEQGARHEQFF. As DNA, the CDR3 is TGTGCCAGCAGCTTAGAACAGGGGGCGCGTCATGAGCAGTTCTTC.

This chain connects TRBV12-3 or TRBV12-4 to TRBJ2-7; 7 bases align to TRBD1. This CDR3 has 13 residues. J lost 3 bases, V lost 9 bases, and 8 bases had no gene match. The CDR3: CASAGTEVYEQYF. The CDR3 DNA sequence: TGTGCCAGTGCCGGGACAGAGGTCTACGAGCAGTACTTC.

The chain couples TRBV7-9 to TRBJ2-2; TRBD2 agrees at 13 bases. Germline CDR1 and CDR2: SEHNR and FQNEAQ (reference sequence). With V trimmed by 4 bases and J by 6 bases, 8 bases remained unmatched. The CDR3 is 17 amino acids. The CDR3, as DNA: TGTGCCAGCAGCTGGGGACTAGCGGGGACCCGTTCCGGGGAGCTGTTTTTT. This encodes CASSWGLAGTRSGELFF.

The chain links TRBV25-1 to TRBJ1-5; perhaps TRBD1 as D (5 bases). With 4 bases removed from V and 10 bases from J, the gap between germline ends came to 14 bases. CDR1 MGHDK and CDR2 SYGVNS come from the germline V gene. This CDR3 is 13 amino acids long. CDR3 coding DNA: TGTGCCAGCAGTGGGCGGGACTTGGGACCCCAGCATTTT. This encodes CASSGRDLGPQHF.

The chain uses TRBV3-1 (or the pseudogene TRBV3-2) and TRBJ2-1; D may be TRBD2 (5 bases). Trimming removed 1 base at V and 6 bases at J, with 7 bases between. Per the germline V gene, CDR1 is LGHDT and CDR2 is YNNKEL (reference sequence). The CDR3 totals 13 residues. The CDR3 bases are TGTGCCAGCAGCCAAGCCCGGGGCAATGAGCAGTTCTTC. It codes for CASSQARGNEQFF.

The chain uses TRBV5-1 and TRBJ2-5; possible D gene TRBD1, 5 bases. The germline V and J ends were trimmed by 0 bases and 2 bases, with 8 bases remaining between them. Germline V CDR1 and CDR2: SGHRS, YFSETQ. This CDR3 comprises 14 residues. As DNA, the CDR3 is TGCGCCAGCAGCTTGGTAACAGGTCAAGAGACCCAGTACTTC. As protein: CASSLVTGQETQYF.

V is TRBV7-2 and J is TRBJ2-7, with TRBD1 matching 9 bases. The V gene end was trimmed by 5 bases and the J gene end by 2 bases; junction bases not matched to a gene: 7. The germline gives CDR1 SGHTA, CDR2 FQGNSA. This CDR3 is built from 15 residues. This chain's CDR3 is CASSPYRTGAYEQYF. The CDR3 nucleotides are TGTGCCAGCAGCCCCTACCGGACAGGGGCCTACGAGCAGTACTTC. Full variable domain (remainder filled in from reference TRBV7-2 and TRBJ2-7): GAGVSQSPSNKVTEKGKDVELRCDPISGHTALYWYRQSLGQGLEFLIYFQGNSAPDKSGLPSDRFSAERTGGSVSTLTIQRTQQEDSAVYLCASSPYRTGAYEQYFGPGTRLTVT.

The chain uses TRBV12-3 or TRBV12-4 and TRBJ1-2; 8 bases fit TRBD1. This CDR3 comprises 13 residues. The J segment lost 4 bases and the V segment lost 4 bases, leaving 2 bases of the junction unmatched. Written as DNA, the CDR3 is TGTGCCAGCAGTTCAGGGGGCGGCTATGGCTACACCTTC. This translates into CASSSGGGYGYTF.

CDR3 region: CASSTTGTGQETQYF. CDR3 bases: TGTGCCAGCAGCACAACCGGGACAGGGCAGGAGACCCAGTACTTC. J is TRBJ2-5 and V is TRBV5-4, with TRBD1 matching over 9 bases. The CDR3 sequence is 15 residues long. Germline trimming cut 4 bases from V and 5 bases from J; bases unmatched to any gene: 9. Germline CDR1 is SGHNT and CDR2 is YYREEE (reference sequence).

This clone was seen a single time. CDR3 residues: CASSSTDSRTEAFF. CDR3 coding DNA: TGCGCCAGCAGCTCGACAGATTCGAGGACTGAAGCTTTCTTT. V usage is TRBV5-1 and J usage is TRBJ1-1; tentatively, D is TRBD1 (5 bases). This CDR3 comprises 14 residues. V lost 3 bases, J lost 5 bases, and 14 bases lay in between. Germline CDR1 reads SGHRS; CDR2 reads YFSETQ.

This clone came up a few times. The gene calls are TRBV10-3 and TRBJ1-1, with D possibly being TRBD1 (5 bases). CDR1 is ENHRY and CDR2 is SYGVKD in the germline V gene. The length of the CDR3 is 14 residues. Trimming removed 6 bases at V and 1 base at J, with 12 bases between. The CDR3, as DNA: TGTGCCATCAGCGCGGGACGGAGGAACACTGAAGCTTTCTTT. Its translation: CAISAGRRNTEAFF.

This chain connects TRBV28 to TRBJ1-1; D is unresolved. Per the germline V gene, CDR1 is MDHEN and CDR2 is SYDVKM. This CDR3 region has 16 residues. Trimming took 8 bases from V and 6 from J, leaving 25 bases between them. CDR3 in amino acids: CASETAPGGSNAEAFF. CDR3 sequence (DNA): TGTGCCAGCGAAACGGCCCCGGGCGGGTCCAACGCTGAAGCTTTCTTT.

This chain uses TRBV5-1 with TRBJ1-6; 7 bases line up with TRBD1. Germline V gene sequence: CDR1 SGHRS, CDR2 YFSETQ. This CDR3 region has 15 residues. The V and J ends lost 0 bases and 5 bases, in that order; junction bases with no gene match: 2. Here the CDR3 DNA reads TGCGCCAGCAGCTTGGGACAGGGAAATAATTCACCCCTCCACTTT. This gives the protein CASSLGQGNNSPLHF.

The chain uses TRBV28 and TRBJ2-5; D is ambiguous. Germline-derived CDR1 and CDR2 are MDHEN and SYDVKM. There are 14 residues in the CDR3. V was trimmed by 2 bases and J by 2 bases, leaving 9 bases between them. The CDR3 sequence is CASSLVAKQETQYF. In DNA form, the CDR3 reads TGTGCCAGCAGTTTAGTTGCTAAACAAGAGACCCAGTACTTC.

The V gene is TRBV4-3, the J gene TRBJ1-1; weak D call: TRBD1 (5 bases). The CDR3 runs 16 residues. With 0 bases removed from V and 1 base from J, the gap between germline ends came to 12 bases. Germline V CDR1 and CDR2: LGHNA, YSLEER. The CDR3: CASSQESTASNTEAFF. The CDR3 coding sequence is TGCGCCAGCAGCCAAGAATCGACAGCCTCGAACACTGAAGCTTTCTTT.

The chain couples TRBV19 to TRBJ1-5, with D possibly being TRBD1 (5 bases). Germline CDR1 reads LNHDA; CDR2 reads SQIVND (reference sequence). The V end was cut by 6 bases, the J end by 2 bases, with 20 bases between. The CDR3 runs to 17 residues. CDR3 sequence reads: CASSPNGGIWGNQPQHF. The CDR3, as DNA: TGTGCCAGTAGCCCGAACGGGGGGATTTGGGGCAATCAGCCCCAGCATTTT.

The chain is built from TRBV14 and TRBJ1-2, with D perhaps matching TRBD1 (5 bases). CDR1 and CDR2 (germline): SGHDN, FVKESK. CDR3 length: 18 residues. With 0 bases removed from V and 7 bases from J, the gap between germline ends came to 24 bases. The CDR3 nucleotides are TGTGCCAGCAGCCAAGACCCCAGAGCAGGGAATTATTCTCGTGGCTACACCTTC. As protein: CASSQDPRAGNYSRGYTF.

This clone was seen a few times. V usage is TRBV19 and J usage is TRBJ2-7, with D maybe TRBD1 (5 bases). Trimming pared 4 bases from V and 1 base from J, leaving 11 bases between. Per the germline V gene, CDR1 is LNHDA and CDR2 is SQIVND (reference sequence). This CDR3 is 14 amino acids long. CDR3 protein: CASSTNRNSYEQYF. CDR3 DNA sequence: TGTGCCAGTAGTACAAACAGGAATTCCTACGAGCAGTACTTC.

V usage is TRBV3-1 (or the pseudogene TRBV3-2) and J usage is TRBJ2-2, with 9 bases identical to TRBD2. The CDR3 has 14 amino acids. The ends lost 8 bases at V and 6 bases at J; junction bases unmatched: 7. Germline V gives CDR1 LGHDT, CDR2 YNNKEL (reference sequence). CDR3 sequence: CASSSRTSAGELFF. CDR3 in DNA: TGTGCCAGCTCCTCGAGGACTAGCGCCGGGGAGCTGTTTTTT.

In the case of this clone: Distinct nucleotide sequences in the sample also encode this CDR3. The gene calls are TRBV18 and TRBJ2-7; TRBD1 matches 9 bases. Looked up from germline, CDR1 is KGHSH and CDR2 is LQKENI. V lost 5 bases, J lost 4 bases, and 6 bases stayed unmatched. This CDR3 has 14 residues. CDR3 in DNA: TGTGCCAGCTCAACCGGGACAGGGTTGTACGAGCAGTACTTC. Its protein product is CASSTGTGLYEQYF.

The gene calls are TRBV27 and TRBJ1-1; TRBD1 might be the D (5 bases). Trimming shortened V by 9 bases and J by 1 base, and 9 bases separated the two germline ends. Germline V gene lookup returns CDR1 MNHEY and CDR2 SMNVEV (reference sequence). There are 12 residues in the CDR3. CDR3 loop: CARATGNTEAFF. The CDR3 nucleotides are TGTGCCAGGGCTACAGGGAACACTGAAGCTTTCTTT.

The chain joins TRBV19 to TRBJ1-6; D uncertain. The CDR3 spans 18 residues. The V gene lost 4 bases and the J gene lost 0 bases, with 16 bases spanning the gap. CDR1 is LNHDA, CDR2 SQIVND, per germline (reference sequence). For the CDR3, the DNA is TGTGCCAGTAGTACAACGTCCGCCCGGAGCTCCTATAATTCACCCCTCCACTTT. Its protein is CASSTTSARSSYNSPLHF.

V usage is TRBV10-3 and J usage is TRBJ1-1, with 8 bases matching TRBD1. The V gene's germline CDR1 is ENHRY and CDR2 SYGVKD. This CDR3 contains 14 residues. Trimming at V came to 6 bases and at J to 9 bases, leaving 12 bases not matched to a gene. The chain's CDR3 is CAIRLGERTGQAFF. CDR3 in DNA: TGTGCCATCAGGCTAGGAGAGAGGACAGGGCAAGCTTTCTTT.

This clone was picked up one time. This CDR3 is CASSFNRPGTGNTIYF. The DNA of the CDR3 is TGTGCCAGCAGTTTTAATCGTCCGGGAACTGGAAACACCATATATTTT. The rearrangement links TRBV27 to TRBJ1-3, with unresolved D. Deletions cut 3 bases from V and 2 bases from J, with 14 bases between. The V gene's germline CDR1 is MNHEY and CDR2 SMNVEV (reference sequence). The CDR3 extends over 16 amino acids.

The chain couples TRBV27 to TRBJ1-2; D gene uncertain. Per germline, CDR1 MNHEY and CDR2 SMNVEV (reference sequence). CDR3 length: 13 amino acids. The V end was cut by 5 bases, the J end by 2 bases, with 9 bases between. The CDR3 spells CASSERKNYGYTF. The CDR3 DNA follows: TGTGCCAGCAGTGAGAGGAAAAACTATGGCTACACCTTC.

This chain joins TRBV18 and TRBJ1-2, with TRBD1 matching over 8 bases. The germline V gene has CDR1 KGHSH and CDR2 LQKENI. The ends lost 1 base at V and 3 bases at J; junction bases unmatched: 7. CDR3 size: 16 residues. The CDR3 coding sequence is TGTGCCAGCTCACCACTCTCCGCAGGGGGCGACTATGGCTACACCTTC. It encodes CASSPLSAGGDYGYTF.

CDR3 sequence: CASSEWGRDEQYF. For the CDR3, the DNA is TGTGCCAGCAGTGAATGGGGGCGGGACGAGCAGTACTTC. V gene TRBV6-1 combines with J gene TRBJ2-7, with a possible D match to TRBD1 (6 bases). The CDR3 is 13 residues long. V lost 2 bases, J lost 5 bases, and 10 bases lay in between. Germline loops: CDR1 MNHNS, CDR2 SASEGT.

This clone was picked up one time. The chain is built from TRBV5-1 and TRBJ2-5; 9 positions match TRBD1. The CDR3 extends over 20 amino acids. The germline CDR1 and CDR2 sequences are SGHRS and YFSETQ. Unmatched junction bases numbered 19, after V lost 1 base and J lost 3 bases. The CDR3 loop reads CASSLPHVRQGVEREETQYF. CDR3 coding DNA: TGCGCCAGCAGCTTGCCCCACGTTAGACAGGGGGTTGAGAGGGAAGAGACCCAGTACTTC.

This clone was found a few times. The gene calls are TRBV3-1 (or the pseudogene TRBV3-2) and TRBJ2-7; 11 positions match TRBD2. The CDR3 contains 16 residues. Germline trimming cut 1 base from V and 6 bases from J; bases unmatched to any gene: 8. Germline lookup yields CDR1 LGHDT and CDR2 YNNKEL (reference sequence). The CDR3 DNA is TGTGCCAGCAGCCAAGGGCTAGCGGGAGGAGGTGGCGAGCAGTACTTC. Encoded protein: CASSQGLAGGGGEQYF.